Below, 9 T cell receptor beta chains from the same sample are listed, as sequenced in a study of T cells after yellow fever vaccination. Via MiXCR, TCRdb re-called the 5' RACE reads, giving one row per CDR3 protein. The data show over 250 distinct CDR3 sequences, around 93% seen once. Material: CD8+ T cells sorted from PBMCs, obtained 10 days after the yellow fever booster vaccination. These receptors all come from a man aged 18-30 years who received the YFV17D yellow fever vaccine.

Comments on this clonotype: Within a library made for alpha chains, this beta chain is off target, and its count is uninformative. V is TRBV10-3 and J is TRBJ2-3, with TRBD2 matching 9 bases. CDR3 length equals 16 residues. From germline, CDR1 is ENHRY and CDR2 SYGVKD. The ends lost 3 bases at V and 5 bases at J; junction bases unmatched: 9. DNA of the CDR3: TGTGCCATCAGTGACCCGGTAGCGGGGGTAGTAGATACGCAGTATTTT. As protein: CAISDPVAGVVDTQYF.

Remarks on this clonotype: This beta chain turned up in a library designed for alpha chains; as an off-target read, its abundance says little. V gene TRBV11-2 combines with J gene TRBJ2-5, with D possibly TRBD1 on 5 matching bases. This CDR3 has 16 amino acids. Germline CDR1 reads SGHAT; CDR2 reads FQNNGV. V was clipped by 0 bases and J by 3 bases, with 14 bases between them. The CDR3 nucleotides are TGTGCCAGCAGCTTAGATAATAGGGCCAGGGAAGAGACCCAGTACTTC. Residues: CASSLDNRAREETQYF.

In this sample, this clonotype turned up a few times. This beta chain lies outside the target of a library built for alpha chains; its clone size means little. This chain connects TRBV7-9 to TRBJ2-2; possible D gene TRBD2, 5 bases. Looked up from germline, CDR1 is SEHNR and CDR2 is FQNEAQ (reference sequence). The CDR3 is made up of 12 amino acids. Trimming stripped 5 bases from V and 9 bases from J, with 10 bases between. CDR3 loop: CASSPRTRELFF. The CDR3 region has the DNA TGTGCCAGCAGCCCTAGGACTCGGGAGCTGTTTTTT. Filled out from reference TRBV7-9 and TRBJ2-2, the complete variable domain reads DTGVSQNPRHKITKRGQNVTFRCDPISEHNRLYWYRQTLGQGPEFLTYFQNEAQLEKSRLLSDRFSAERPKGSFSTLEIQRTEQGDSAMYLCASSPRTRELFFGEGSRLTVL.

As regards this clonotype: Within a library made for alpha chains, this beta chain is off target, and its count is uninformative. J is TRBJ2-7 and V is TRBV2; D is undetermined. The CDR3 runs to 15 residues. V shed 6 bases and J shed 0 bases, with 15 bases lying between them. From germline, CDR1 is SNHLY and CDR2 FYNNEI. CDR3 sequence: CASRGLPSSSYEQYF. The CDR3 DNA follows: TGTGCCAGCAGGGGGTTACCATCCAGCTCCTACGAGCAGTACTTC.

Remarks on this clonotype: This beta chain is an unintended read in a library built for alpha chains; its size means little. V gene TRBV20-1 combines with J gene TRBJ1-2, with a tentative D call TRBD1 (5 bases). The ends were cut back, 4 bases at V and 4 bases at J, with 13 bases in the middle. The CDR3 has 13 residues. The V gene's germline CDR1 is DFQATT and CDR2 SNEGSKA (reference sequence). CDR3 sequence reads: CSAIRDGTYGYTF. CDR3 sequence (DNA): TGCAGTGCTATTCGGGACGGCACCTATGGCTACACCTTC.

This clonotype has only a few counts. This beta chain is an unintended read in a library built for alpha chains; its size means little. The rearrangement joins TRBV20-1 to TRBJ1-4, with a weak D call TRBD1 (5 bases). Germline-derived CDR1 and CDR2 are DFQATT and SNEGSKA (reference sequence). V shed 6 bases and J shed 0 bases, with 11 bases lying between them. This CDR3 comprises 14 residues. CDR3 sequence reads: CSAPGRPTNEKLFF. CDR3 nucleotides: TGCAGTGCCCCGGGACGGCCAACTAATGAAAAACTGTTTTTT.

As regards this clonotype: This beta chain is an unintended read in a library built for alpha chains; its size means little. The chain has TRBV7-9 and TRBJ2-3; the D is unclear. Between the trimmed V and J ends, which lost 0 bases and 3 bases, there was a span of 13 bases. Germline V CDR1 and CDR2: SEHNR, FQNEAQ (reference sequence). The CDR3 sequence is 16 residues long. CDR3 bases: TGTGCCAGCAGCTTAGCGGCAGCGAGAGGTACAGATACGCAGTATTTT. Protein product: CASSLAAARGTDTQYF. Based on the CDR3 plus reference TRBV7-9 and TRBJ2-3, the full variable domain is DTGVSQNPRHKITKRGQNVTFRCDPISEHNRLYWYRQTLGQGPEFLTYFQNEAQLEKSRLLSDRFSAERPKGSFSTLEIQRTEQGDSAMYLCASSLAAARGTDTQYFGPGTRLTVL.

This clonotype was detected once. This beta chain lies outside the target of a library built for alpha chains; its clone size means little. The CDR3 loop is CASSWGETQYF. The CDR3 coding sequence is TGCGCCAGCAGCTGGGGGGAGACCCAGTACTTC. The chain recombines TRBV5-1 with TRBJ2-5, with D perhaps matching TRBD1 or TRBD2 (5 bases each). The germline CDR1 and CDR2 sequences are SGHRS and YFSETQ. V gave up 3 bases and J gave up 5 bases, with 5 bases separating them. This CDR3 contains 11 residues.

Details on this clonotype: Within a library made for alpha chains, this beta chain is off target, and its count is uninformative. The CDR3 sequence: CASSFQGLSVTEAFF. The CDR3 bases are TGTGCCAGCAGCTTCCAGGGTCTCTCGGTCACTGAAGCTTTCTTT. The genes are TRBV7-2 and TRBJ1-1, with D possibly matching TRBD1 (5 bases). The V gene's germline CDR1 is SGHTA and CDR2 FQGNSA. V lost 3 bases and J 4 bases, leaving 15 bases between the germline ends. There are 15 residues in the CDR3.